This T cell receptor (beta chain) appears in the sequencing data of a study of T cells after yellow fever vaccination. On the study more broadly: The authors prepared low-cell-number fractions using SMART-Seq v4 Ultra Low Input. Study-wide findings and caveats: Reappearing after the booster were most of the clones from primary vaccination (less than 98% CD4, about 88% CD8).

In TCRdb, the 5' RACE reads were re-called with MiXCR into one record per CDR3 protein. This table has some 110,000 distinct CDR3 sequences, under 8% appearing once. V lost 1 base, J lost 0 bases, and 3 bases stayed unmatched. The CDR3 runs to 16 residues. Germline CDR1 reads SGHRS; CDR2 reads YFSETQ. A note on this clonotype: Its cognate antigen is unknown.

The sequencing used CD4+ T cells sorted from PBMCs, collected 10 to 11 days after the first yellow fever vaccination. The V call is TRBV5-1, the J call TRBJ2-2, with 7 bases lining up with TRBD2. The clonotype was recovered from a man aged 18 to 30 who received the YFV17D yellow fever vaccine. The CDR3 coding sequence is TGCGCCAGCAGCTTGAACGGGGGGACGAACACCGGGGAGCTGTTTTTT. The encoded protein is CASSLNGGTNTGELFF. Full variable domain (outside the CDR3, taken from reference TRBV5-1 and TRBJ2-2): KAGVTQTPRYLIKTRGQQVTLSCSPISGHRSVSWYQQTPGQGLQFLFEYFSETQRNKGNFPGRFSGRQFSNSRSEMNVSTLELGDSALYLCASSLNGGTNTGELFFGEGSRLTVL.